Listed here are 32 T cell receptor beta chains from one sample, sequenced in a study of T cells after yellow fever vaccination. One entry per CDR3 protein results from TCRdb running MiXCR on the 5' RACE reads. The sample contains about 210,000 distinct CDR3 sequences, approximately 6.3% of which appear only once. The specimen was CD4+ T cells sorted from PBMCs, collected on the day of the yellow fever booster vaccination. All receptors come from a man under 40 who received the YFV17D yellow fever vaccine.

This chain uses TRBV7-8 with TRBJ2-7; D is perhaps TRBD1 or TRBD2 (6 bases each). The V gene's germline CDR1 is SGHVS and CDR2 FQNEAQ. The CDR3 runs to 14 residues. Trimming cost V 5 bases and J 7 bases, with 18 bases left between them. CDR3 sequence (DNA): TGTGCCAGCAGCCGAACCGAACAGGGAGGAGAGCAGTACTTC. Its protein is CASSRTEQGGEQYF.

The chain carries TRBV24-1 and TRBJ2-1; 8 nucleotides align to TRBD2. V lost 3 bases, J lost 7 bases, and 10 bases stayed unmatched. This CDR3 comprises 16 residues. Germline V gene sequence: CDR1 KGHDR, CDR2 SFDVKD. Here the CDR3 reads CATSDTGTSYENEQFF. CDR3 bases: TGTGCCACCAGTGATACCGGGACTAGTTATGAGAATGAGCAGTTCTTC.

This clonotype was observed at least ten times. The chain employs TRBV7-2 and TRBJ2-3, with D unclear. Deletions cut 5 bases from V and 4 bases from J, with 13 bases between. Germline values: CDR1 SGHTA, CDR2 FQGNSA. The CDR3 is made up of 14 amino acids. CDR3 residues: CASSLSAPPDTQYF. For the CDR3, the DNA is TGTGCCAGCAGCCTATCAGCCCCGCCAGATACGCAGTATTTT.

This clonotype appeared many times. The gene calls are TRBV12-3 or TRBV12-4 and TRBJ2-3; 12 nucleotides match TRBD2. V shed 10 bases, J shed 4 bases, and the junction held 3 bases outside the gene matches. This CDR3 has 13 residues. Here the CDR3 reads CATSSGRADTQYF. CDR3 in DNA: TGTGCCACCTCTAGCGGGAGGGCAGATACGCAGTATTTT.

This chain joins TRBV5-1 and TRBJ2-1; D remains unclear. Germline V lookup: CDR1 SGHRS, CDR2 YFSETQ. The V end lost 5 bases, the J end lost 6 bases, and 12 bases lay between the germline ends. The CDR3 is made up of 13 amino acids. Here the CDR3 DNA reads TGCGCCAGCAGTCCAATTCCTGGCAATGAGCAGTTCTTC. Protein product: CASSPIPGNEQFF.

This clonotype has a count of ten or more. CDR3 protein: CASSPGQGREKLFF. Here the CDR3 DNA reads TGCGCCAGCAGCCCCGGACAGGGAAGAGAAAAACTGTTTTTT. J is TRBJ1-4 and V is TRBV5-1; 8 bases line up with TRBD1. The CDR3 is 14 residues long. In germline, CDR1 is SGHRS, CDR2 YFSETQ. After removal of 4 bases from V and 8 bases from J, the junction contained 7 bases not matched to a gene.

This clonotype was detected many times. CDR3 amino acids: CASSLGGTNEQYF. CDR3 nucleotide sequence: TGTGCCAGCAGTTTAGGGGGGACGAACGAGCAGTACTTC. The chain couples TRBV27 to TRBJ2-7, with D possibly TRBD2 on 6 matching bases. Germline V gene sequence: CDR1 MNHEY, CDR2 SMNVEV (reference sequence). This CDR3 spans 13 amino acids. Trimming took off 2 bases at V and 5 bases at J, with 10 bases between the two ends.

This clonotype was found many times. The rearrangement links TRBV5-6 to TRBJ2-3; D may correspond to TRBD1 or TRBD2 (5 bases each). Germline V gives CDR1 SGHDT, CDR2 YYEEEE. The CDR3 contains 15 residues. Trimming removed 3 bases from V and 3 bases from J, with 14 bases in between. The CDR3: CASSSPGRRTDTQYF. The CDR3 bases are TGTGCCAGCAGCTCCCCGGGACGCCGTACAGATACGCAGTATTTT.

In this sample, this clonotype turned up many times. The chain links TRBV20-1 to TRBJ2-1, with 15 bases aligning to TRBD2. The CDR3 runs 16 residues. CDR1 is DFQATT, CDR2 SNEGSKA, per germline (reference sequence). Losses at the gene ends were 3 bases for V and 7 bases for J; bases not matched to a gene: 7. The CDR3 region is CSARQGLAGGKNEQFF. CDR3 sequence (DNA): TGCAGTGCTAGGCAGGGACTAGCGGGAGGAAAAAATGAGCAGTTCTTC.

This clonotype came up once. The chain employs TRBV15 and TRBJ2-3; weak D call: TRBD2 (5 bases). Germline V lookup: CDR1 LNHNV, CDR2 YYDKDF (reference sequence). Trimming took 1 base from V and 1 from J, leaving 12 bases between them. This CDR3 region has 16 residues. CDR3 protein: CATSRGGVGGTDTQYF. The CDR3 nucleotides are TGTGCCACCAGCAGAGGGGGAGTAGGAGGCACAGATACGCAGTATTTT.

This clonotype was observed a few times. The chain joins TRBV3-1 to TRBJ2-7; TRBD2 aligns across 7 bases. CDR3 length: 15 amino acids. Per germline, CDR1 LGHDT and CDR2 YNNKEL (reference sequence). V lost 1 base and J lost 5; bases outside the gene matches: 8. The DNA of the CDR3 is TGTGCCAGCAGCCAAGTAGGCGGGAGAATAAACGAGCAGTACTTC. Translated, it gives CASSQVGGRINEQYF.

This clonotype came up a few times. J is TRBJ2-5 and V is TRBV9; D is uncertain. Germline-derived CDR1 and CDR2 are SGDLS and YYNGEE. The CDR3 consists of 13 residues. The V gene lost 4 bases and the J gene lost 4 bases, with 11 bases spanning the gap. CDR3 nucleotide sequence: TGTGCCAGCAGCCCATTCAACACAGAGACCCAGTACTTC. Translation gives CASSPFNTETQYF.

This clonotype occurred many times. This chain links TRBV20-1 with TRBJ2-3; D gene ambiguous. The CDR3 covers 12 residues. The germline gives CDR1 DFQATT, CDR2 SNEGSKA (reference sequence). The V end lost 0 bases, the J end lost 6 bases, and 7 bases lay between the germline ends. CDR3 DNA sequence: TGCAGTGCTAGAGATCAGTCGGATACGCAGTATTTT. Amino acid sequence: CSARDQSDTQYF.

The CDR3 sequence is CSAMDSRYEQYF. CDR3 in DNA: TGCAGTGCCATGGACTCACGCTACGAGCAGTACTTC. The gene calls are TRBV20-1 and TRBJ2-7; TRBD2 might be the D (5 bases). This CDR3 has 12 amino acids. V lost 6 bases, J lost 3 bases, and 12 bases lay in between. Per the germline V gene, CDR1 is DFQATT and CDR2 is SNEGSKA (reference sequence).

This clonotype has more than one count but fewer than ten. The V and J genes are TRBV7-3 and TRBJ1-4; weak D call: TRBD1 (5 bases). The CDR3 spans 16 residues. V was shortened by 4 bases and J by 7 bases, with 19 bases between the two germline ends. CDR1 is SGHTA, CDR2 FQGTGA, per germline. CDR3 nucleotide sequence: TGTGCCAGCAGCTACTTCGACCAGGGAGGGAGTGAAAAACTGTTTTTT. Translating it yields CASSYFDQGGSEKLFF.

This clonotype has only a few counts. The V call is TRBV6-4, the J call TRBJ2-7; weak D call: TRBD2 (5 bases). This CDR3 is 13 amino acids long. Trimming removed 7 bases from V and 6 bases from J, with 16 bases in between. Germline loops: CDR1 MRHNA, CDR2 SNTAGT. The CDR3 bases are TGTGCCAGCACCCAGGACTGTCACGGCGAGCAGTACTTC. Its protein product is CASTQDCHGEQYF.

The table lists this clonotype with many counts. The chain combines TRBV7-2 with TRBJ2-5, with a possible D match to TRBD2 (5 bases). Germline values: CDR1 SGHTA, CDR2 FQGNSA. The CDR3 covers 14 residues. Trimming stripped 2 bases from V and 0 bases from J, with 7 bases between. CDR3 sequence reads: CASSLSRDQETQYF. Written as DNA, the CDR3 is TGTGCCAGCAGCTTATCGAGGGACCAAGAGACCCAGTACTTC.

This clonotype was observed a handful of times. The chain carries TRBV13 and TRBJ2-2, with 11 positions matching TRBD2. There are 18 residues in the CDR3. CDR1 and CDR2 (germline): PRHDT, FYEKMQ (reference sequence). V lost 3 bases to trimming and J lost 4 bases; unmatched junction nucleotides: 10. The DNA of the CDR3 is TGTGCCAGCAGCTTCCGGGCTAGCGGGAGGACCTTCACCGGGGAGCTGTTTTTT. Translated, it gives CASSFRASGRTFTGELFF.

This clonotype was seen many times. The rearrangement uses TRBV5-6 and TRBJ2-5, with D possibly TRBD2 on 5 matching bases. The CDR3 contains 13 residues. Germline values: CDR1 SGHDT, CDR2 YYEEEE. V shed 2 bases and J shed 1 base, with 6 bases lying between them. CDR3 sequence (DNA): TGTGCCAGCAGCTTCCGGGGCCAAGAGACCCAGTACTTC. It codes for CASSFRGQETQYF. Full variable domain (remainder filled in from reference TRBV5-6 and TRBJ2-5): DAGVTQSPTHLIKTRGQQVTLRCSPKSGHDTVSWYQQALGQGPQFIFQYYEEEERQRGNFPDRFSGHQFPNYSSELNVNALLLGDSALYLCASSFRGQETQYFGPGTRLLVL.

This clonotype was found a few times. The V gene is TRBV28, the J gene TRBJ1-1; TRBD1 is a possible D gene (6 bases). Per germline, CDR1 MDHEN and CDR2 SYDVKM. Trimming took 6 bases from V and 11 from J, leaving 16 bases between them. The CDR3 has 12 residues. CDR3 loop: CASSPNRVGAFF. In nucleotides, the CDR3 is TGTGCCAGCAGCCCCAACAGGGTTGGGGCTTTCTTT.

This chain connects TRBV7-9 to TRBJ2-1, with D perhaps matching TRBD2 (7 bases). V shed 4 bases and J shed 10 bases, with 17 bases lying between them. The CDR3 loop spans 14 amino acids. CDR1 is SEHNR and CDR2 is FQNEAQ in the germline V gene (reference sequence). CDR3 DNA sequence: TGTGCCAGCAGCTCTGGGGGGGGGGCCTCGGAGCAGTTCTTC. This codes for CASSSGGGASEQFF.

This clonotype was observed a few times. The CDR3 here is CSASGHGSPDTQYF. The CDR3 region has the DNA TGCAGTGCTAGCGGGCATGGCAGCCCAGATACGCAGTATTTT. V gene TRBV20-1 combines with J gene TRBJ2-3; unclear D gene. Trimming removed 3 bases at V and 4 bases at J, with 14 bases between. The CDR3 contains 14 residues. The germline gives CDR1 DFQATT, CDR2 SNEGSKA (reference sequence).

In this sample, this clonotype turned up a few times. The chain uses TRBV15 and TRBJ1-4, with 7 nucleotides matching TRBD1. Germline CDR1 is LNHNV and CDR2 is YYDKDF (reference sequence). CDR3 length: 17 amino acids. V shed 4 bases, J shed 7 bases, and the junction held 15 bases outside the gene matches. The CDR3 is CATSNRQGRGFGEKLFF. The CDR3 bases are TGTGCCACCAGCAATCGACAGGGTCGGGGCTTTGGTGAAAAACTGTTTTTT. Full variable domain (remainder filled in from reference TRBV15 and TRBJ1-4): DAMVIQNPRYQVTQFGKPVTLSCSQTLNHNVMYWYQQKSSQAPKLLFHYYDKDFNNEADTPDNFQSRRPNTSFCFLDIRSPGLGDTAMYLCATSNRQGRGFGEKLFFGSGTQLSVL.

This clonotype occurred many times. The rearrangement joins TRBV5-1 to TRBJ1-1; 9 bases fit TRBD1. The CDR3 has 13 amino acids. V lost 2 bases to trimming and J lost 11 bases; unmatched junction nucleotides: 7. Germline lookup yields CDR1 SGHRS and CDR2 YFSETQ. CDR3 in DNA: TGCGCCAGCAGCTTCAACAGGGGGCATGAGGCTTTCTTT. The encoded protein is CASSFNRGHEAFF.

This clonotype showed up just a few times. This sequence joins TRBV7-6 and TRBJ2-5, with 7 bases fitting TRBD2. This CDR3 comprises 16 residues. The germline V gene has CDR1 SGHVS and CDR2 FNYEAQ. Trimming took 1 base from V and 2 from J; bases not matched to a gene: 7. The CDR3 DNA sequence: TGTGCCAGCAGCTTAGGAGGACCGGGGGGACAAGAGACCCAGTACTTC. The encoded protein is CASSLGGPGGQETQYF. Filled out from reference TRBV7-6 and TRBJ2-5, the complete variable domain reads GAGVSQSPRYKVTKRGQDVALRCDPISGHVSLYWYRQALGQGPEFLTYFNYEAQQDKSGLPNDRFSAERPEGSISTLTIQRTEQRDSAMYRCASSLGGPGGQETQYFGPGTRLLVL.

This clonotype was picked up a small number of times. V and J are TRBV12-5 and TRBJ2-1; perhaps TRBD2 as D (6 bases). The length of the CDR3 is 16 residues. Germline V gene sequence: CDR1 LGHNT, CDR2 FRNRAP. With 6 bases removed from V and 2 bases from J, the gap between germline ends came to 17 bases. The CDR3 spells CASGAGGNEAYNEQFF. DNA for the CDR3: TGTGCTAGTGGAGCAGGCGGGAACGAGGCCTACAATGAGCAGTTCTTC.

The chain has TRBV7-8 and TRBJ2-3; D gene ambiguous. This CDR3 comprises 15 residues. V lost 5 bases to trimming and J lost 4 bases, with 16 bases between them. Germline lookup yields CDR1 SGHVS and CDR2 FQNEAQ. The CDR3 nucleotides are TGTGCCAGCAGCCCTCCGCGAACTCATTCAGATACGCAGTATTTT. Its translation is CASSPPRTHSDTQYF.

This clonotype was counted between two and nine times. The rearrangement links TRBV29-1 to TRBJ2-7; 7 nucleotides match TRBD1. The V segment lost 7 bases and the J segment 5 bases; nucleotides outside the gene matches: 5. In germline, CDR1 is SQVTM, CDR2 ANQGSEA. There are 11 residues in the CDR3. The CDR3, as DNA: TGCAGCGGAGGACAGGATAACGAGCAGTACTTC. This codes for CSGGQDNEQYF.

The chain carries TRBV7-9 and TRBJ2-1; no clear D. V shed 5 bases and J shed 6 bases, with 11 bases lying between them. This CDR3 is 13 amino acids long. Per the germline V gene, CDR1 is SEHNR and CDR2 is FQNEAQ (reference sequence). CDR3 residues: CASSKAGGNEQFF. In DNA form, the CDR3 reads TGTGCCAGCAGCAAAGCCGGTGGCAATGAGCAGTTCTTC.

The chain's CDR3 is CASSNGVGNEQYF. The CDR3, as DNA: TGTGCCAGCAGCAACGGGGTGGGTAACGAGCAGTACTTC. The chain has TRBV5-6 and TRBJ2-7, with a possible D match to TRBD2 (5 bases). CDR3 length: 13 residues. Germline V CDR1 and CDR2: SGHDT, YYEEEE. The germline V and J ends were trimmed by 4 bases and 5 bases, with 13 bases remaining between them.

This clonotype was counted at least ten times. In nucleotides, the CDR3 is TGTGCCAGCAGTTCAAGACTCTTACCCCACCCTGAAGCTTTCTTT. Amino acids: CASSSRLLPHPEAFF. The V call is TRBV12-3 or TRBV12-4, the J call TRBJ1-1; D gene ambiguous. V lost 4 bases and J lost 6, with 18 bases in between. The CDR3 covers 15 residues.

This clonotype showed up many times. The rearrangement joins TRBV5-1 to TRBJ2-3; maybe TRBD1 (5 bases). The CDR3 loop spans 18 amino acids. V lost 1 base, J lost 1 base, and 19 bases lay in between. CDR1 and CDR2 (germline): SGHRS, YFSETQ. The CDR3 here is CASSLFRGADSRTDTQYF. As DNA, the CDR3 is TGCGCCAGCAGCTTGTTTAGGGGCGCGGATAGTCGCACAGATACGCAGTATTTT. The full variable domain, in which reference TRBV5-1 and TRBJ2-3 provide the parts outside the CDR3, is KAGVTQTPRYLIKTRGQQVTLSCSPISGHRSVSWYQQTPGQGLQFLFEYFSETQRNKGNFPGRFSGRQFSNSRSEMNVSTLELGDSALYLCASSLFRGADSRTDTQYFGPGTRLTVL.